A single sample gave rise to the 24 T cell receptor beta chains below, sequenced in a study of cytomegalovirus exposure and HLA in healthy donors. PCR employed 60 Vbeta and 13 Jbeta primers. Some clones are missing from TCRdb's copy, which holds only in-frame ones; the method was immunoSEQ multiplex PCR. The sample consists of more than 110,000 clones, 79% of them appearing once. The sample was PBMCs. The source is a female donor in good health and CMV-seronegative.

The chain carries TRBV4-3 and TRBJ1-4; D not certain. CDR1 and CDR2 from the germline V gene are LGHNA and YSLEER. CDR3 length equals 16 residues. V lost 3 bases and J 0 bases, leaving 11 bases between the germline ends. CDR3 sequence (DNA): TGCGCCAGCAGCCATGATAAAGCCCCAACTAATGAAAAACTGTTTTTT. It yields the protein CASSHDKAPTNEKLFF.

The V call is TRBV5-4, the J call TRBJ2-5; 13 bases agree with TRBD2. This CDR3 region has 16 residues. Germline CDR1 is SGHNT and CDR2 is YYREEE (reference sequence). V trimming: 1 base; J trimming: 4 bases; junction bases outside the gene matches: 4. CDR3 DNA sequence: TGTGCCAGCAGCTTGCTGGGACTAGCGGGGAGAGAGACCCAGTACTTC. As protein: CASSLLGLAGRETQYF.

This chain links TRBV14 with TRBJ2-5, with a possible D match to TRBD1 (5 bases). The CDR3 has 14 amino acids. Germline V gene data show CDR1 as SGHDN and CDR2 as FVKESK. V lost 1 base and J 4 bases, leaving 10 bases between the germline ends. CDR3 region: CASSQGQIGETQYF. CDR3 nucleotide sequence: TGTGCCAGCAGCCAAGGACAGATCGGAGAGACCCAGTACTTC.

V is TRBV13 and J is TRBJ2-7; perhaps TRBD1 as D (6 bases). Trimming removed 4 bases from V and 0 bases from J, with 13 bases in between. Per the germline V gene, CDR1 is PRHDT and CDR2 is FYEKMQ (reference sequence). This CDR3 has 15 amino acids. Here the CDR3 reads CASSSEGRGSYEQYF. As DNA, the CDR3 is TGTGCCAGCAGCTCCGAAGGCAGGGGCTCCTACGAGCAGTACTTC.

This clone was observed a handful of times. V gene TRBV4-1 combines with J gene TRBJ1-3; TRBD1 aligns across 9 bases. V lost 4 bases, J lost 2 bases, and 6 bases stayed unmatched. Germline CDR1 is MGHRA and CDR2 is YSYEKL. This CDR3 comprises 16 residues. CDR3 in DNA: TGCGCCAGCAGCCGTCGGGGACAGGGAACTGGAAACACCATATATTTT. Translating it yields CASSRRGQGTGNTIYF.

The V and J genes are TRBV30 and TRBJ1-6, with TRBD1 matching over 8 bases. V shed 2 bases and J 9 bases; nucleotides not matched to a gene: 6. The CDR3 length is 14 residues. Germline V CDR1 and CDR2: GTSNPN, SVGIG (reference sequence). The chain's CDR3 is CAWSKDRDASPLHF. The CDR3 bases are TGTGCCTGGAGTAAGGACAGGGATGCTTCACCCCTCCACTTT.

A few counts support this clone. The V gene is TRBV6-1, the J gene TRBJ2-5; D unclear. Germline loops: CDR1 MNHNS, CDR2 SASEGT. Deletions cut 5 bases from V and 1 base from J, with 14 bases between. The CDR3 is 15 amino acids. In DNA form, the CDR3 reads TGTGCCAGCAGTAGTACCGTCGACATCCAAGAGACCCAGTACTTC. Translation: CASSSTVDIQETQYF.

The chain uses TRBV9 and TRBJ2-3; no firm D call. Deletions cut 2 bases from V and 6 bases from J, with 4 bases between. The CDR3 is 11 residues long. The germline CDR1 and CDR2 sequences are SGDLS and YYNGEE. CDR3 in amino acids: CASSVRDTQYF. DNA of the CDR3: TGTGCCAGCAGCGTCCGGGATACGCAGTATTTT.

V and J are TRBV7-9 and TRBJ2-3; D perhaps matches TRBD1 (5 bases). Trimming stripped 1 base from V and 6 bases from J, with 14 bases between. CDR3 length: 15 amino acids. The V gene's germline CDR1 is SEHNR and CDR2 FQNEAQ (reference sequence). In DNA, the CDR3 is TGTGCCAGCAGCTTAGGACAGCTCTGGTCCGATACGCAGTATTTT. This codes for CASSLGQLWSDTQYF.

V and J are TRBV5-1 and TRBJ2-3, with 7 bases aligning to TRBD1. Germline V gives CDR1 SGHRS, CDR2 YFSETQ. CDR3 length equals 16 residues. Losses at the gene ends were 4 bases for V and 1 base for J; bases not matched to a gene: 9. The CDR3 DNA sequence: TGCGCCAGCAGCAAAGGACAGGATTCGGGCACAGATACGCAGTATTTT. Translation gives CASSKGQDSGTDTQYF.

This clone was counted only a few times. CDR3 nucleotides: TGTGCCAGCAGCCCGCACCTCGACAGGGGGTCAGATACGCAGTATTTT. This encodes CASSPHLDRGSDTQYF. The chain employs TRBV7-3 and TRBJ2-3; 9 bases are shared with TRBD1. Trimming removed 5 bases from V and 4 bases from J; junction bases left unmatched: 10. The CDR3 is 16 residues long. Germline assignment: CDR1 SGHTA and CDR2 FQGTGA. Combining the CDR3 with reference TRBV7-3 and TRBJ2-3 gives the whole variable domain GAGVSQTPSNKVTEKGKYVELRCDPISGHTALYWYRQSLGQGPEFLIYFQGTGAADDSGLPNDRFFAVRPEGSVSTLKIQRTERGDSAVYLCASSPHLDRGSDTQYFGPGTRLTVL.

As DNA, the CDR3 is TGCGCCAGCAGCCAAGTGGCCCCTCCTCTTGACAATGAGCAGTTCTTC. It translates to CASSQVAPPLDNEQFF. The chain couples TRBV4-3 to TRBJ2-1; D call uncertain. The V and J ends lost 1 base and 5 bases respectively, with 15 bases between them. The CDR3 is made up of 16 amino acids. CDR1 is LGHNA, CDR2 YSLEER, per germline.

This clone showed up just once. The V gene is TRBV27, the J gene TRBJ2-7; TRBD1 matches at 9 bases. With 5 bases clipped from V and 6 bases from J, the junction kept 11 bases outside the gene matches. This CDR3 has 15 residues. In germline, CDR1 is MNHEY, CDR2 SMNVEV (reference sequence). The CDR3 DNA is TGTGCCAGCAGTAGAACAGGGGGCGCCCCCCGCGAGCAGTACTTC. Translated, it gives CASSRTGGAPREQYF.

The rearrangement uses TRBV7-2 and TRBJ2-3; TRBD1 matches 9 bases. The V gene end was trimmed by 1 base and the J gene end by 6 bases; junction bases not matched to a gene: 5. The CDR3 extends over 15 amino acids. Germline CDR1 SGHTA, CDR2 FQGNSA. CDR3 DNA sequence: TGTGCCAGCAGCTTAGGGGGGACAGGGTTTGATACGCAGTATTTT. It encodes CASSLGGTGFDTQYF.

V is TRBV4-2 and J is TRBJ1-1; TRBD1 might be the D (5 bases). Per germline, CDR1 LGHNA and CDR2 YNFKEQ. CDR3 length: 15 amino acids. V was shortened by 1 base and J by 1 base, with 10 bases between the two germline ends. The CDR3 DNA reads TGTGCCAGCAGCCAAGCGGGGGTGGGGAACACTGAAGCTTTCTTT. It is translated as CASSQAGVGNTEAFF.

The chain uses TRBV27 and TRBJ2-5; TRBD2 aligns across 12 bases. The CDR3 is made up of 15 amino acids. Germline V gene sequence: CDR1 MNHEY, CDR2 SMNVEV (reference sequence). Germline trimming cut 2 bases from V and 5 bases from J; bases unmatched to any gene: 3. CDR3 nucleotide sequence: TGTGCCAGCAGTTTAACTAGCGGGAGGCTGGAGACCCAGTACTTC. Translated: CASSLTSGRLETQYF.

This clone was observed a few times. V usage is TRBV2 and J usage is TRBJ1-6; a weak D match, TRBD1 (6 bases). V was pared by 10 bases and J by 2 bases, with 15 bases between. In germline, CDR1 is SNHLY, CDR2 FYNNEI. There are 15 residues in the CDR3. The CDR3 is CATSLGATYNSPLHF. DNA of the CDR3: TGTGCCACCTCGCTGGGGGCGACCTATAATTCACCCCTCCACTTT.

V is TRBV29-1 and J is TRBJ1-2; D possibly corresponds to TRBD1 (5 bases). The CDR3 has 13 residues. CDR1 and CDR2 from the germline V gene are SQVTM and ANQGSEA. Trimming removed 4 bases at V and 2 bases at J, with 11 bases between. CDR3 residues: CSVVRQPNYGYTF. The CDR3 DNA is TGCAGCGTTGTAAGACAGCCCAACTATGGCTACACCTTC.

For the CDR3, the DNA is TGTGCCAGTAGTATCTCGGGACAGGGGAGAGGACCCCTCCACTTT. The encoded protein is CASSISGQGRGPLHF. The gene calls are TRBV19 and TRBJ1-6, with 10 nucleotides matching TRBD1. J was trimmed by 12 bases and V by 3 bases; bases with no gene match: 8. The CDR3 contains 15 residues. The germline gives CDR1 LNHDA, CDR2 SQIVND (reference sequence).

The V call is TRBV4-3, the J call TRBJ2-5; 11 bases are a match to TRBD2. V trimming: 0 bases; J trimming: 2 bases; junction bases outside the gene matches: 11. The germline V gene has CDR1 LGHNA and CDR2 YSLEER. CDR3 length: 19 residues. This CDR3 is CASSQDTIAGGLSQETQYF. The CDR3 DNA follows: TGCGCCAGCAGCCAAGATACAATAGCGGGAGGGCTTAGTCAAGAGACCCAGTACTTC.

This clone was recorded once. The gene calls are TRBV9 and TRBJ2-1, with 10 positions matching TRBD1. Per germline, CDR1 SGDLS and CDR2 YYNGEE. This CDR3 has 14 amino acids. V lost 0 bases and J lost 8; bases outside the gene matches: 2. The DNA of the CDR3 is TGTGCCAGCAGCGTAGGGGGACAGGGGTATGAGCAGTTCTTC. It specifies CASSVGGQGYEQFF.

The rearrangement joins TRBV7-3 to TRBJ2-7; TRBD2 agrees at 8 bases. CDR1 and CDR2 (germline): SGHTA, FQGTGA. CDR3 size: 17 residues. V lost 4 bases to trimming and J lost 3 bases; unmatched junction nucleotides: 14. The chain's CDR3 is CASSSDPTSGGHYEQYF. The CDR3, as DNA: TGTGCCAGCAGCTCCGACCCGACCAGCGGGGGCCACTACGAGCAGTACTTC.

In its sample, this clone was seen once. This chain uses TRBV27 with TRBJ2-1; 10 nucleotides align to TRBD1. The CDR3 is 16 amino acids. After removal of 5 bases from V and 3 bases from J, the junction contained 7 bases not matched to a gene. Germline lookup yields CDR1 MNHEY and CDR2 SMNVEV (reference sequence). CDR3 region: CASSPEGTGVYNEQFF. CDR3 DNA sequence: TGTGCCAGCAGTCCGGAAGGGACAGGGGTCTACAATGAGCAGTTCTTC.

The rearrangement joins TRBV5-1 to TRBJ1-6; D might be TRBD1 (6 bases). V was cut by 0 bases and J by 7 bases, with 11 bases left in between. The CDR3 loop spans 15 amino acids. CDR1 and CDR2 from the germline V gene are SGHRS and YFSETQ. The CDR3 sequence: CASSLVQGRNSPLHF. Here the CDR3 DNA reads TGCGCCAGCAGCTTGGTTCAGGGGAGAAATTCACCCCTCCACTTT.